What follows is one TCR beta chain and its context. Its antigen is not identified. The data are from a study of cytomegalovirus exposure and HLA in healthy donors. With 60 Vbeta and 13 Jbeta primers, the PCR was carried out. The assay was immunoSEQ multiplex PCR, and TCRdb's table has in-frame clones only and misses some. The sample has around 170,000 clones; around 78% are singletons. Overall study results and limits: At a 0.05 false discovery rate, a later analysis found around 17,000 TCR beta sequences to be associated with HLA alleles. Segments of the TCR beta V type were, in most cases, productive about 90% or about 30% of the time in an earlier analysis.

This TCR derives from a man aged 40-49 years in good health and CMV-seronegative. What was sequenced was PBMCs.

For the CDR3, the DNA is TGTGCCAGCGGTTTTGACAGGGAGCGGGCTAATGAAAAACTGTTTTTT. Translating it yields CASGFDRERANEKLFF. The chain employs TRBV6-5 and TRBJ1-4, with TRBD1 identical over 7 bases. CDR1 and CDR2 (germline): MNHEY, SVGAGI. V shed 8 bases, J shed 3 bases, and the junction held 12 bases outside the gene matches. CDR3 size: 16 residues.